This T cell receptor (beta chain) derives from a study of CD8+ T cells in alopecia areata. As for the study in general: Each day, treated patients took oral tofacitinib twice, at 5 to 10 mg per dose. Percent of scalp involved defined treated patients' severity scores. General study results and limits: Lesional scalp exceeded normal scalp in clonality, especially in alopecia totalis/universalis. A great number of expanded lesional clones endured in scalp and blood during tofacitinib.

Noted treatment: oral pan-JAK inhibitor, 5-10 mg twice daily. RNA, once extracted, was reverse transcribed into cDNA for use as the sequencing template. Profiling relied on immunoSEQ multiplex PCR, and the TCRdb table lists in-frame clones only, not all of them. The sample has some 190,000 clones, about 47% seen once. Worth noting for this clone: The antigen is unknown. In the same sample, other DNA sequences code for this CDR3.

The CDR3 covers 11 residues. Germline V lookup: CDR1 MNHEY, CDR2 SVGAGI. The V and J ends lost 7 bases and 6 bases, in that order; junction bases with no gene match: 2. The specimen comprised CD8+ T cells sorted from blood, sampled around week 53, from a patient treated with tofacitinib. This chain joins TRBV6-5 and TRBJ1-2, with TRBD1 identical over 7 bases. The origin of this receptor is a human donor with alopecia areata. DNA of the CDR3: TGTGCCAGCACTACAGGGGATGGCTACACCTTC. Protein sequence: CASTTGDGYTF.